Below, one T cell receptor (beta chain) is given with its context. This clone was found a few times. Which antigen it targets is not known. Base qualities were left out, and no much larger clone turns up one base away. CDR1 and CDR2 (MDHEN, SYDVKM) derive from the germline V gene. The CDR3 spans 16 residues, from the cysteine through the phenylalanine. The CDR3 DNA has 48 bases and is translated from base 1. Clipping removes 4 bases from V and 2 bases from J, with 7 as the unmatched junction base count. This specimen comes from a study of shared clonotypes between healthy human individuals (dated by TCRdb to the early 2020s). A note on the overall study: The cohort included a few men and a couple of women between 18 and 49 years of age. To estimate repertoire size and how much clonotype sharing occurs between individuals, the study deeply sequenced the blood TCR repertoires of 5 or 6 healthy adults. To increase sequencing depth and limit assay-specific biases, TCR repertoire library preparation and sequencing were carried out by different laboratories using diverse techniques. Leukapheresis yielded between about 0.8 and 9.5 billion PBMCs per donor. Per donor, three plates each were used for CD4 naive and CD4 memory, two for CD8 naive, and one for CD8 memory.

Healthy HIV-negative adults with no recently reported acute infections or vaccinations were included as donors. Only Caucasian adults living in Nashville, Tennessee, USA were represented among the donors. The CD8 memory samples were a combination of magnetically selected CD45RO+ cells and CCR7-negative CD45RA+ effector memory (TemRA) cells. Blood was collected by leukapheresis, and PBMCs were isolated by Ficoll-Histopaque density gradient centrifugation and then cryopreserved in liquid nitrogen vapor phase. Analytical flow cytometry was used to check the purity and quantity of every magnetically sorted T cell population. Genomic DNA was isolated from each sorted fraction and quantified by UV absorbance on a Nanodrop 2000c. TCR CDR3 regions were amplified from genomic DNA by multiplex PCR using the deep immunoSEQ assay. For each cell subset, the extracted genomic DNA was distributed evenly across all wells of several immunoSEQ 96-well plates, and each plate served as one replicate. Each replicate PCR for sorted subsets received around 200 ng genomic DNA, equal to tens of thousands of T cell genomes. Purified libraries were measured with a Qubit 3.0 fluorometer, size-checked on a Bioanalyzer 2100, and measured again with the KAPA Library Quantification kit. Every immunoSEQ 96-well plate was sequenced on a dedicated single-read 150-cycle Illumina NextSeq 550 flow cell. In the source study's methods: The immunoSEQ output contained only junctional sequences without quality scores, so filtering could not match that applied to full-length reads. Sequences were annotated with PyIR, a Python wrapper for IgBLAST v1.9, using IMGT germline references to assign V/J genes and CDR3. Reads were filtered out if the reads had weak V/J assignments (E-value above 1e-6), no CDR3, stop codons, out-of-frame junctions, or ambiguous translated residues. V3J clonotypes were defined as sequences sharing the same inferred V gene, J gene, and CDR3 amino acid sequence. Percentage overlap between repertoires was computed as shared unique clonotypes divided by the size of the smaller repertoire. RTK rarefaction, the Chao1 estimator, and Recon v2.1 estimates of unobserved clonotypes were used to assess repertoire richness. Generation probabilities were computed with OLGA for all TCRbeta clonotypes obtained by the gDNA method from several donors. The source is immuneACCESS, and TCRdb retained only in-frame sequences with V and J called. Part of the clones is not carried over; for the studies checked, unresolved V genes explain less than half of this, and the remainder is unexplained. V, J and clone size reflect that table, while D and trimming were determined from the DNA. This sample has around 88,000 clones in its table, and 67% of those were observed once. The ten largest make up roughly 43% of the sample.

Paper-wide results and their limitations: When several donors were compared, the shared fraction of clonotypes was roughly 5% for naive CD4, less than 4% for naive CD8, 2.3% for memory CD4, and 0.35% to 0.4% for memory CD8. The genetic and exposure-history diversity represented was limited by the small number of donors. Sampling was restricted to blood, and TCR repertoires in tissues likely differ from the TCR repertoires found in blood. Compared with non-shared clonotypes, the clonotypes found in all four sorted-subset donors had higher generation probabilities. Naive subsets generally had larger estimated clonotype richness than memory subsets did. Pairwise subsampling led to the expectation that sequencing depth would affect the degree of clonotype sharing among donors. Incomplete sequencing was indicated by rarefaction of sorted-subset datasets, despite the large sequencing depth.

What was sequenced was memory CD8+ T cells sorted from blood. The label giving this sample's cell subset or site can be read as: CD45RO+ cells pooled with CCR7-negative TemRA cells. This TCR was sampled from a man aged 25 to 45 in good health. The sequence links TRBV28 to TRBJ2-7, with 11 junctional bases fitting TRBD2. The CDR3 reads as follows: CASSSFSGRAAYEQYF. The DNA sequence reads TGTGCCAGCAGTTCTTTTAGCGGGAGGGCCGCCTACGAGCAGTACTTC.